This T cell receptor beta chain came from a study of breast tumors, draining lymph nodes, adjacent tissues (dated by TCRdb to about 2016). The study in broad terms: TCR beta repertoires were compared across tumor, adjacent nontumor tissue and axillary lymph nodes obtained from breast cancer patients. In human breast cancer, the study set out to evaluate how tumor, surrounding tissue and draining lymph node repertoires relate to one another and whether T cells may move between these sites. What the authors observed across the whole study: The conclusion that tumor T cells originate in lymph nodes was framed as consistent with a hypothesis rather than directly demonstrated. Tumor T-cell repertoires showed less diversity than lymph node repertoires and more diversity than nontumor tissue repertoires, and tumor T-cell repertoires showed preferential V and J gene usage. The data were considered consistent with the idea that most tumor T cells come from the lymph node and then expand in tumor tissue. The similarity between tumor and nontumor tissue repertoires was significantly greater in luminal-like breast cancer than in basal-like breast cancer.

The axillary draining lymph nodes of breast cancer patients were the source of the lymph node samples. This clonotype has a single count. Its target antigen remains unknown. No per-base quality is available; no much larger clone lies one base away. One read alone provides weak support. TCRdb records Illumina HiSeq 2000 as the sequencer. TCR beta chain libraries were generated by multiplex PCR amplification. High-throughput sequencing was used to analyze the amplified TCR beta chain products. Using fastp trimming at Q25 and MiXCR clonotype assembly, TCRdb reanalyzed the public sequencing data and kept in-frame beta chains. For every CDR3 protein sequence, its rows merge into one entry that carries the most common genes and DNA. The sample data list some 250,000 distinct CDR3 sequences, and 30% to 35% of these were observed just once. Approximately 4% of the sample goes to the ten largest clones. CDR1 SNHLY and CDR2 FYNNEI are derived from the germline V gene. The CDR3 holds 14 amino acids from the cysteine to the phenylalanine. The read is trimmed to its CDR3 DNA, 42 bases read in frame from base 1. Trimming leaves V shorter by 8 bases and J shorter by 5 bases, with the junction holding 6 bases beyond the gene matches.

This receptor was identified in a female donor with breast cancer. Some clones in this sample may be carry-over from other donors' samples. The sequence joins TRBV2 to TRBJ1-2, and 12 bases in between align with TRBD1. Sequencing was done on a sample of axillary lymph node tissue. The DNA sequence is given as TGTGCCAGCTCGGGACAGGGGGCCACTTATGGCTACACCTTC. It codes for CASSGQGATYGYTF. Beyond the CDR3, the reference TRBV2 and TRBJ1-2 genes provide the residues; the full variable domain reads: EPEVTQTPSHQVTQMGQEVILRCVPISNHLYFYWYRQILGQKVEFLVSFYNNEISEKSEIFDDQFSVERPDGSNFTLKIRSTKLEDSAMYFCASSGQGATYGYTFGSGTRLTVV.